The 30 T cell receptor beta chains reported below all come from one sample, sequenced in a study of blood T cell repertoires in COVID-19. Profiled with immunoSEQ multiplex PCR; TCRdb holds only in-frame clones, not every one. The sample has hundreds of thousands of clones; 80% to 90% are singletons. Sequencing used PBMCs or T cells enriched from blood (not recorded which). The receptors shown here come from a woman aged 18-29 years who had recovered from COVID-19.

This clone was seen once. The chain carries TRBV2 and TRBJ1-1; possible D gene TRBD1, 6 bases. Trimming cost V 10 bases and J 2 bases, with 8 bases left between them. Germline assignment: CDR1 SNHLY and CDR2 FYNNEI. This CDR3 has 11 amino acids. This chain's CDR3 is CATRGNTEAFF. The DNA for the CDR3 is TGTGCCACCAGGGGCAACACTGAAGCTTTCTTT.

The chain recombines TRBV10-3 with TRBJ1-1, with a possible D match to TRBD1 (5 bases). V dropped 4 bases and J dropped 4 bases, with 13 bases sitting between them. Germline CDR1 ENHRY, CDR2 SYGVKD. The CDR3 has 14 residues. In nucleotides, the CDR3 is TGTGCCATCAGTGTTGGGGGGGAGGGCACTGAAGCTTTCTTT. Translating it yields CAISVGGEGTEAFF.

V gene TRBV11-3 combines with J gene TRBJ1-1; D possibly corresponds to TRBD1 (5 bases). The CDR3 has 13 residues. The germline gives CDR1 SGHNT, CDR2 YENEEA. The germline V and J ends were trimmed by 1 base and 7 bases, with 10 bases remaining between them. The CDR3 coding sequence is TGTGCCAGCAGCTTAGGTCAGGGCAATGAAGCTTTCTTT. The encoded protein is CASSLGQGNEAFF.

This chain uses TRBV19 with TRBJ2-1; TRBD2 agrees at 11 bases. The CDR3 runs to 15 residues. Looked up from germline, CDR1 is LNHDA and CDR2 is SQIVND (reference sequence). The V and J ends lost 3 bases and 5 bases, in that order; junction bases with no gene match: 3. The CDR3 region is CASSIVTSGDNEQFF. The CDR3 bases are TGTGCCAGTAGTATCGTGACTAGCGGGGACAATGAGCAGTTCTTC.

The J gene is TRBJ1-5, the V gene TRBV19; weak D call: TRBD1 (5 bases). The CDR3 has 14 amino acids. Per germline, CDR1 LNHDA and CDR2 SQIVND (reference sequence). V lost 2 bases to trimming and J lost 2 bases, with 7 bases between them. CDR3 coding DNA: TGTGCCAGTAGTATACAGGGCGGCAATCAGCCCCAGCATTTT. This translates into CASSIQGGNQPQHF.

The chain is built from TRBV3-1 (or the pseudogene TRBV3-2) and TRBJ1-2; TRBD1 aligns across 11 bases. Germline V lookup: CDR1 LGHDT, CDR2 YNNKEL (reference sequence). Losses at the gene ends were 0 bases for V and 8 bases for J; bases not matched to a gene: 14. The CDR3 extends over 18 amino acids. CDR3 region: CASSQDPRDRGIFRGYTF. CDR3 in DNA: TGTGCCAGCAGCCAAGATCCAAGGGACAGGGGGATCTTCAGGGGCTACACCTTC.

V and J are TRBV7-9 and TRBJ2-7; 10 bases line up with TRBD1. J gave up 4 bases and V 7 bases, and 7 bases lay outside the gene matches. This CDR3 is built from 14 residues. Germline V CDR1 and CDR2: SEHNR, FQNEAQ (reference sequence). CDR3 sequence reads: CASTLGQGGYEQYF. The CDR3 bases are TGTGCCAGCACCCTAGGACAGGGGGGTTACGAGCAGTACTTC. Based on the CDR3 plus reference TRBV7-9 and TRBJ2-7, the full variable domain is DTGVSQNPRHKITKRGQNVTFRCDPISEHNRLYWYRQTLGQGPEFLTYFQNEAQLEKSRLLSDRFSAERPKGSFSTLEIQRTEQGDSAMYLCASTLGQGGYEQYFGPGTRLTVT.

Here the CDR3 reads CASRQGARETQYF. The DNA of the CDR3 is TGTGCCAGTAGACAGGGGGCGAGGGAGACCCAGTACTTC. The V gene is TRBV19, the J gene TRBJ2-5; 9 bases are shared with TRBD1. Germline CDR1 LNHDA, CDR2 SQIVND (reference sequence). V was pared by 6 bases and J by 5 bases, with 4 bases of the junction left unmatched. CDR3 length equals 13 residues.

The J gene is TRBJ2-7, the V gene TRBV4-1, with D possibly being TRBD2 (6 bases). The CDR3 has 15 amino acids. CDR1 is MGHRA, CDR2 YSYEKL, per germline. The V gene lost 5 bases and the J gene lost 4 bases, with 18 bases spanning the gap. The CDR3 DNA follows: TGCGCCAGCAGCTCCCCGGCTGGGGGGAGGTACGAGCAGTACTTC. Residues: CASSSPAGGRYEQYF.

Only one count was recorded for this clone. The chain links TRBV5-1 to TRBJ2-7; 10 positions agree with TRBD1. Losses at the gene ends were 1 base for V and 5 bases for J; bases not matched to a gene: 3. Looked up from germline, CDR1 is SGHRS and CDR2 is YFSETQ. There are 14 residues in the CDR3. The CDR3 DNA follows: TGCGCCAGCAGCTTGTTGGGACAGGGGAACGAGCAGTACTTC. It translates to CASSLLGQGNEQYF.

This rearrangement joins TRBV15 to TRBJ1-4; a possible D gene is TRBD1 (5 bases). Per the germline V gene, CDR1 is LNHNV and CDR2 is YYDKDF (reference sequence). The V gene lost 7 bases and the J gene lost 5 bases, with 14 bases spanning the gap. The CDR3 length is 14 residues. In DNA, the CDR3 is TGTGCCACCATTCAACCGGGGGGAAATGAAAAACTGTTTTTT. Translated: CATIQPGGNEKLFF.

This chain connects TRBV2 to TRBJ1-1, with 7 bases lining up with TRBD1. From germline, CDR1 is SNHLY and CDR2 FYNNEI. The V and J ends lost 4 bases and 10 bases, in that order; junction bases with no gene match: 12. The CDR3 covers 14 residues. The CDR3 spells CASSVGRGEVRAFF. CDR3 bases: TGTGCCAGCAGTGTTGGCAGGGGGGAGGTAAGAGCTTTCTTT. The whole variable domain, filled in from reference TRBV2 and TRBJ1-1, reads EPEVTQTPSHQVTQMGQEVILRCVPISNHLYFYWYRQILGQKVEFLVSFYNNEISEKSEIFDDQFSVERPDGSNFTLKIRSTKLEDSAMYFCASSVGRGEVRAFFGQGTRLTVV.

CDR3 sequence: CASSPVTANYGYTF. CDR3 in DNA: TGCGCCAGCAGCCCAGTCACAGCTAACTATGGCTACACCTTC. The rearrangement uses TRBV5-1 and TRBJ1-2; no clear D. The CDR3 is 14 amino acids. V gave up 4 bases and J gave up 0 bases, with 10 bases separating them. The V gene's germline CDR1 is SGHRS and CDR2 YFSETQ.

The V gene is TRBV2, the J gene TRBJ2-2, with D perhaps TRBD1 (5 bases). The germline CDR1 and CDR2 sequences are SNHLY and FYNNEI. Trimming cost V 3 bases and J 0 bases, with 8 bases left between them. The CDR3 runs to 15 residues. CDR3 bases: TGTGCCAGCAGTGACAGGGTCCCGAACACCGGGGAGCTGTTTTTT. Protein product: CASSDRVPNTGELFF.

This chain connects TRBV2 to TRBJ2-3; 7 positions match TRBD1. The CDR3 consists of 15 residues. CDR1 SNHLY and CDR2 FYNNEI come from the germline V gene. J lost 0 bases, V lost 10 bases, and 10 bases had no gene match. CDR3 loop: CATDPQGDSTDTQYF. The CDR3 region has the DNA TGTGCCACCGACCCGCAGGGGGATAGCACAGATACGCAGTATTTT.

This clone was counted once. The chain couples TRBV6-4 to TRBJ2-1, with a weak D call TRBD2 (6 bases). Germline CDR1 reads MRHNA; CDR2 reads SNTAGT. CDR3 length: 12 residues. V lost 1 base and J lost 16, with 14 bases in between. The CDR3 nucleotides are TGTGCCAGCAGTGACTGGAGGGAGGCTCTATTCTTC. As protein: CASSDWREALFF.

The chain combines TRBV15 with TRBJ1-6; D is perhaps TRBD1 (6 bases). Germline assignment: CDR1 LNHNV and CDR2 YYDKDF (reference sequence). This CDR3 region has 15 residues. V lost 1 base to trimming and J lost 9 bases, with 13 bases between them. CDR3 coding DNA: TGTGCCACCAGCAGAGTGGGGGGGCACAGTTCACCCCTCCACTTT. As protein: CATSRVGGHSSPLHF.

V is TRBV24-1 and J is TRBJ1-2; D unclear. CDR3 size: 14 residues. The germline V gene encodes CDR1 KGHDR and CDR2 SFDVKD. The V end lost 2 bases, the J end lost 3 bases, and 9 bases lay between the germline ends. The CDR3 loop reads CATSDWAVDYGYTF. The CDR3 nucleotides are TGTGCCACCAGTGATTGGGCAGTAGACTATGGCTACACCTTC.

The gene calls are TRBV5-1 and TRBJ1-2; D might be TRBD1 (5 bases). This CDR3 is built from 15 residues. Looked up from germline, CDR1 is SGHRS and CDR2 is YFSETQ. V was cut by 7 bases and J by 2 bases, with 18 bases left in between. The CDR3 DNA is TGCGCCAGCCAGGTCGGGGGGTCGTTGAACTATGGCTACACCTTC. Its protein product is CASQVGGSLNYGYTF.

The chain links TRBV5-4 to TRBJ2-1, with 7 bases that match TRBD2. Germline trimming cut 3 bases from V and 6 bases from J; bases unmatched to any gene: 12. CDR1 and CDR2 from the germline V gene are SGHNT and YYREEE (reference sequence). CDR3 size: 16 residues. The CDR3: CASSSGGRMGRNEQFF. The CDR3, as DNA: TGTGCCAGCAGCTCGGGAGGAAGGATGGGCCGCAATGAGCAGTTCTTC.

The CDR3 sequence is CASSPPLRSGGKNEQFF. The CDR3 DNA reads as TGTGCCAGCAGCCCCCCTCTAAGAAGCGGGGGGAAGAATGAGCAGTTCTTC. V and J are TRBV3-1 (or the pseudogene TRBV3-2) and TRBJ2-1; 9 bases map to TRBD2. The CDR3 contains 17 residues. Germline CDR1 is LGHDT and CDR2 is YNNKEL (reference sequence). J lost 7 bases, V lost 4 bases, and 14 bases had no gene match.

This chain joins TRBV28 and TRBJ1-5, with TRBD1 identical over 10 bases. The germline gives CDR1 MDHEN, CDR2 SYDVKM. Trimming at V came to 5 bases and at J to 5 bases, leaving 9 bases not matched to a gene. The CDR3 loop spans 16 amino acids. This CDR3 reads CASSGRDRGWDQPQHF. The CDR3 DNA sequence: TGTGCCAGCAGTGGCCGGGACAGGGGTTGGGATCAGCCCCAGCATTTT.

This clone has only a few counts. The rearrangement joins TRBV4-2 to TRBJ2-3, with 9 bases matching TRBD2. Looked up from germline, CDR1 is LGHNA and CDR2 is YNFKEQ. With 4 bases clipped from V and 2 bases from J, the junction kept 4 bases outside the gene matches. The CDR3 is 15 amino acids. CDR3 loop: CASSPASGDTDTQYF. CDR3 sequence (DNA): TGTGCCAGCAGCCCGGCTAGCGGGGACACAGATACGCAGTATTTT.

This chain links TRBV28 with TRBJ1-2; 7 nucleotides align to TRBD1. After removal of 3 bases from V and 6 bases from J, the junction contained 13 bases not matched to a gene. The CDR3 is made up of 16 amino acids. CDR1 MDHEN and CDR2 SYDVKM come from the germline V gene. CDR3 DNA: TGTGCCAGCAGTTTGCCCCAGAGTCGAGGGGGCAATGGCTACACCTTC. This translates into CASSLPQSRGGNGYTF.

V gene TRBV5-1 combines with J gene TRBJ1-4; 7 positions agree with TRBD1. The CDR3 covers 14 residues. Germline-derived CDR1 and CDR2 are SGHRS and YFSETQ. The trim removed 2 bases at V and 8 bases at J, leaving 6 bases unmatched. The CDR3 here is CASSFQGGREKLFF. As DNA, the CDR3 is TGCGCCAGCAGCTTTCAGGGGGGACGGGAAAAACTGTTTTTT.

The CDR3, as DNA: TGTGCCAGCAGCTCAGGAGGGGGACAGGGGTTAGACGAGCAGTACTTC. The encoded protein is CASSSGGGQGLDEQYF. The V gene is TRBV5-8, the J gene TRBJ2-7; 10 bases agree with TRBD1. V trimming: 3 bases; J trimming: 5 bases; junction bases outside the gene matches: 11. Germline V gene lookup returns CDR1 SGHTS and CDR2 YDEGEE. The length of the CDR3 is 16 residues.

A single count supports this clone. The chain employs TRBV7-9 and TRBJ2-1; 8 nucleotides agree with TRBD1. Losses at the gene ends were 2 bases for V and 2 bases for J; bases not matched to a gene: 5. This CDR3 region has 16 residues. CDR1 is SEHNR and CDR2 is FQNEAQ in the germline V gene (reference sequence). In DNA, the CDR3 is TGTGCCAGCAGCTTAACCGAGGGACAGGCCTACAATGAGCAGTTCTTC. Protein sequence: CASSLTEGQAYNEQFF.

The chain recombines TRBV10-2 with TRBJ2-2; TRBD2 agrees at 12 bases. Germline CDR1 WSHSY, CDR2 SAAADI. The CDR3 is 16 amino acids. J gave up 5 bases and V 6 bases, and 7 bases lay outside the gene matches. In DNA, the CDR3 is TGCGCCAGCAGGCCCCTAGCGGGGGGGGAAACCGGGGAGCTGTTTTTT. It yields the protein CASRPLAGGETGELFF.

Only one count was recorded for this clone. The J gene is TRBJ1-1, the V gene TRBV5-4; the match to TRBD1 covers 12 bases. J gave up 8 bases and V 4 bases, and 12 bases lay outside the gene matches. This CDR3 contains 16 residues. CDR1 SGHNT and CDR2 YYREEE come from the germline V gene (reference sequence). DNA for the CDR3: TGTGCCAGCAGCAAGCAACTTGGGACAGGGGGCGTCGAAGCTTTCTTT. Residues: CASSKQLGTGGVEAFF.

This rearrangement joins TRBV25-1 to TRBJ1-1; weak D call: TRBD1 (5 bases). The CDR3 sequence is 15 residues long. Germline V CDR1 and CDR2: MGHDK, SYGVNS. Trimming removed 3 bases from V and 2 bases from J, with 13 bases in between. The DNA of the CDR3 is TGTGCCAGCAGTGATCCTAGGGGCCTCAACACTGAAGCTTTCTTT. Protein: CASSDPRGLNTEAFF.